These 6 T cell receptor beta chains were all obtained from the same sample, sequenced in a study of shared clonotypes between healthy human individuals. Sequencing was performed with immunoSEQ multiplex PCR; in TCRdb, only in-frame clones are kept and a portion is missing. The table lists hundreds of thousands of clones, roughly 79% of them singletons. Material: PBMCs. The receptors come from a middle-aged woman in good health. Some clones in this sample may be carry-over from other donors' samples.

Note on this clone: At one end, the junction sequence differs from germline, possibly due to a read error. The chain is built from TRBV7-7 and TRBJ2-5, with 8 bases matching TRBD2. The CDR3 loop spans 15 amino acids. Germline CDR1 reads SSHAT; CDR2 reads FNYEAQ (reference sequence). The CDR3 loop reads CASSRREETWETQYF. In DNA, the CDR3 is TGTGCTAGCAGCCGGCGGGAGGAGACCTGGGAGACCCAGTACTTC. Using reference TRBV7-7 and TRBJ2-5 for the parts outside the CDR3, the full variable domain is GAGVSQSPRYKVTKRGQDVTLRCDPISSHATLYWYQQALGQGPEFLTYFNYEAQPDKSGLPSDRFSAERPEGSISTLTIQRTEQRDSAMYRCASSRREETWETQYFGPGTRLLVL.

The chain combines TRBV5-1 with TRBJ1-1, with 7 positions matching TRBD1. Germline trimming cut 4 bases from V and 6 bases from J; bases unmatched to any gene: 12. The CDR3 contains 15 residues. Germline V gene sequence: CDR1 SGHRS, CDR2 YFSETQ. CDR3 nucleotide sequence: TGCGCCAGCAGCCCAATTCGGACAGGTGGTTCTGAAGCTTTCTTT. Translation gives CASSPIRTGGSEAFF.

This rearrangement joins TRBV7-6 to TRBJ2-1; D perhaps matches TRBD2 (6 bases). Per germline, CDR1 SGHVS and CDR2 FNYEAQ. The ends were cut back, 5 bases at V and 8 bases at J, with 16 bases in the middle. This CDR3 comprises 14 residues. The CDR3, as DNA: TGTGCCAGCAGCCCCTCCACTAGCCGCGATGAGCAGTTCTTC. Protein: CASSPSTSRDEQFF. Filled out from reference TRBV7-6 and TRBJ2-1, the complete variable domain reads GAGVSQSPRYKVTKRGQDVALRCDPISGHVSLYWYRQALGQGPEFLTYFNYEAQQDKSGLPNDRFSAERPEGSISTLTIQRTEQRDSAMYRCASSPSTSRDEQFFGPGTRLTVL.

V usage is TRBV7-2 and J usage is TRBJ2-7; tentative D call: TRBD2 (6 bases). The CDR3 loop spans 15 amino acids. Germline V gene sequence: CDR1 SGHTA, CDR2 FQGNSA. V was shortened by 4 bases and J by 3 bases, with 16 bases between the two germline ends. CDR3: CASSSTSAGRYEQYF. The CDR3 coding sequence is TGTGCCAGCAGCTCGACTAGTGCGGGACGCTACGAGCAGTACTTC. Together with reference TRBV7-2 and TRBJ2-7, the CDR3 gives the full variable domain: GAGVSQSPSNKVTEKGKDVELRCDPISGHTALYWYRQSLGQGLEFLIYFQGNSAPDKSGLPSDRFSAERTGGSVSTLTIQRTQQEDSAVYLCASSSTSAGRYEQYFGPGTRLTVT.

This clone was counted a few times. A far larger clone is just one base off, so this is likely a read error. V is TRBV9 and J is TRBJ2-3, with a possible D match to TRBD2 (5 bases). This CDR3 has 15 residues. Germline V gene data show CDR1 as SGDLS and CDR2 as YYNGEE. CDR3: CASSLLLAGTYTQYF. The CDR3 nucleotides are TGTGCCAGCAGCCTACTACTGGCGGGCACATATACGCAGTATTTT. The entire variable domain, with the rest obtained from reference TRBV9 and TRBJ2-3, is as follows: DSGVTQTPKHLITATGQRVTLRCSPRSGDLSVYWYQQSLDQGLQFLIQYYNGEERAKGNILERFSAQQFPDLHSELNLSSLELGDSALYFCASSLLLAGTYTQYFGPGTRLTVL.

Comment on this clone: The junction departs from the called germline gene at one end, perhaps through a read error. V gene TRBV2 combines with J gene TRBJ1-4; D is perhaps TRBD1 (6 bases). The CDR3 loop spans 15 amino acids. Germline-derived CDR1 and CDR2 are SNHLY and FYNNEI. CDR3 nucleotide sequence: TGTGCCAGCAGGGGCCAGACAGGAACTAGTGAAAAACTGTTTTTT. This gives the protein CASRGQTGTSEKLFF.